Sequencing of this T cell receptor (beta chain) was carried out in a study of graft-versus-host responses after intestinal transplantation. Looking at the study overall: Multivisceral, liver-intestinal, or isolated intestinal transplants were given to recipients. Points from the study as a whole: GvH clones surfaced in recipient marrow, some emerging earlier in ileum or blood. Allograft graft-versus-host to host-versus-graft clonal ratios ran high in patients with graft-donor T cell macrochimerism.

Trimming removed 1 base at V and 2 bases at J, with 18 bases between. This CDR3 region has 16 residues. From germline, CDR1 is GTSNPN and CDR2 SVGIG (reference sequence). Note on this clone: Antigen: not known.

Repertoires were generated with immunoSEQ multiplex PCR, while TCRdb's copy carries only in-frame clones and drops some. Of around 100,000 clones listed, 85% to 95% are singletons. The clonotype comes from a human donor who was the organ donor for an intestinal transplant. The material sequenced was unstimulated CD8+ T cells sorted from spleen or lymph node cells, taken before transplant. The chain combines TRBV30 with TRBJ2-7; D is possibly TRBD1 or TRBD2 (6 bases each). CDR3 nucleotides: TGTGCCTGGAGTGCCTTCGCCGGGGGCACCGCCTACGAGCAGTACTTC. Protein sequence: CAWSAFAGGTAYEQYF.